Only a few counts were recorded for the clone carrying this T cell receptor (beta chain). The antigen is not known. The PCR used 60 V beta and 13 J beta primers. The data were produced by immunoSEQ multiplex PCR, yet TCRdb's version contains in-frame clones alone and is incomplete. The table includes 85,000 to 100,000 clones, over 80% detected once. Time point specified: after dendritic cell vaccination, including at tumor progression/relapse. Before vaccination, two weeks after the third vaccination, and at progression, PBMC were collected. The data derive from a study of glioma-infiltrating T cells after dendritic cell vaccination. On the study more broadly: Patients had newly diagnosed or recurrent glioblastoma and received dendritic cell vaccines. Study results and caveats: Only a small number of patients had complete blood and tumor samples.

Trimming stripped 0 bases from V and 5 bases from J, with 14 bases between. CDR1 and CDR2 from the germline V gene are SGHRS and YFSETQ. The CDR3 runs 16 residues. This sequence joins TRBV5-1 and TRBJ2-2; maybe TRBD2 (7 bases). This sample comprised blood, obtained after dendritic cell vaccination. This receptor was identified in a human donor with glioblastoma. Here the CDR3 DNA reads TGCGCCAGCAGCTTGGGCGGGGGCACGGGGACCGGGGAGCTGTTTTTT. This sequence encodes CASSLGGGTGTGELFF.